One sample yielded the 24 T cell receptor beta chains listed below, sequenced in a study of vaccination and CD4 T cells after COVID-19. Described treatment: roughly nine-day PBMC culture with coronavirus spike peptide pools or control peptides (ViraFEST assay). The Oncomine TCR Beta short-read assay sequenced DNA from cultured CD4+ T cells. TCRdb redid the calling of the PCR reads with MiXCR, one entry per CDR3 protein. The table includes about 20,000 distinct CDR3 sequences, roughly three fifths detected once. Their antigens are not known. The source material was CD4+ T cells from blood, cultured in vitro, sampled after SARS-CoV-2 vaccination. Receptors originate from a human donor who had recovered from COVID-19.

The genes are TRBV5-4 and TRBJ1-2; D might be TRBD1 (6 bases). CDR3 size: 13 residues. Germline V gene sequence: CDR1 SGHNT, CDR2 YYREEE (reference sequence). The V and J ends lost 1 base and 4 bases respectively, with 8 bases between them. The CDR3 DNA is TGTGCCAGCAGCTTGACAGGGACCTATGGCTACACCTTC. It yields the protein CASSLTGTYGYTF. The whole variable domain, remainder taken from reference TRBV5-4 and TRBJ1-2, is ETGVTQSPTHLIKTRGQQVTLRCSSQSGHNTVSWYQQALGQGPQFIFQYYREEENGRGNFPPRFSGLQFPNYSSELNVNALELDDSALYLCASSLTGTYGYTFGSGTRLTVV.

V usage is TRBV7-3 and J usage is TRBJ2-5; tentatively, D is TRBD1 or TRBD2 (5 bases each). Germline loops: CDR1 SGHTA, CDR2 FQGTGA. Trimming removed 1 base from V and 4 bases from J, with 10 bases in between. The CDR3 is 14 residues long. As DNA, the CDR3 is TGTGCCAGCAGCTTAAAAGGGGACCCAGAGACCCAGTACTTC. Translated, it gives CASSLKGDPETQYF.

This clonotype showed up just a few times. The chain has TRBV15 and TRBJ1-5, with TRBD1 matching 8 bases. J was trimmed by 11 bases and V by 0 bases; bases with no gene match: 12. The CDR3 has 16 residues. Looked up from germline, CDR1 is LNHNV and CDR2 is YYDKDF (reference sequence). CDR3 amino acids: CATSRDRTGLTGTQHF. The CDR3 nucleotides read TGTGCCACCAGCAGAGATCGGACAGGGCTCACAGGCACCCAGCATTTT.

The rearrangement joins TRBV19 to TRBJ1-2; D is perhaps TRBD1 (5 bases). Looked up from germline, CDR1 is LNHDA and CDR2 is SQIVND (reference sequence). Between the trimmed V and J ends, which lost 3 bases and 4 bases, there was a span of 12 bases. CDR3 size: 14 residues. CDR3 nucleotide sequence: TGTGCCAGTAGTATGGCTAGGGGCGGCTATGGCTACACCTTC. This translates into CASSMARGGYGYTF.

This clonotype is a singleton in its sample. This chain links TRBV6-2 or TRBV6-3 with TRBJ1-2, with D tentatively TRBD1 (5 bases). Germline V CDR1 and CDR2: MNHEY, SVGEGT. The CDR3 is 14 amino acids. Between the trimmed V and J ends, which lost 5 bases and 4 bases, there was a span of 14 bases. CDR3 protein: CASSGTASGYGYTF. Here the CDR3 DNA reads TGTGCCAGCAGTGGGACCGCATCAGGCTATGGCTACACCTTC.

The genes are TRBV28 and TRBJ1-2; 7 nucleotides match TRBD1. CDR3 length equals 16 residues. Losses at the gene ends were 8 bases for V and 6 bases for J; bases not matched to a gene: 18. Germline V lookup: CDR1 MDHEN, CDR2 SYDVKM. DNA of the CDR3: TGTGCCAGCGGTGAGAGCAAAGGACAGGCAATCAATGGCTACACCTTC. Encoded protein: CASGESKGQAINGYTF.

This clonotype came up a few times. The CDR3 region is CASSLVSPSTDTQYF. DNA for the CDR3: TGTGCCAGCAGCTTAGTCTCTCCTAGCACAGATACGCAGTATTTT. The V gene is TRBV7-6, the J gene TRBJ2-3, with D unclear. In germline, CDR1 is SGHVS, CDR2 FNYEAQ. The CDR3 consists of 15 residues. The germline V and J ends were trimmed by 1 base and 0 bases, with 8 bases remaining between them.

For the CDR3, the DNA is TGTGCCAGCAGTTCTGCCTCGGGGGTCGGTTCACCCCTCCACTTT. It yields the protein CASSSASGVGSPLHF. The chain uses TRBV28 and TRBJ1-6; D may be TRBD1 (5 bases). Per germline, CDR1 MDHEN and CDR2 SYDVKM. The V end was cut by 4 bases, the J end by 9 bases, with 16 bases between. The CDR3 is made up of 15 amino acids.

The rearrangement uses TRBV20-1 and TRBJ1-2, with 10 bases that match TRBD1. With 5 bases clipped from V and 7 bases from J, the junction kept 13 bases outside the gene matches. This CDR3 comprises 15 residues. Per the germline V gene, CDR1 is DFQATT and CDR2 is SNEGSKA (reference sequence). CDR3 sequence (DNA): TGCAGTGCTCAGCCCCCGTTGGGGACAGGGGCTGGCTACACCTTC. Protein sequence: CSAQPPLGTGAGYTF.

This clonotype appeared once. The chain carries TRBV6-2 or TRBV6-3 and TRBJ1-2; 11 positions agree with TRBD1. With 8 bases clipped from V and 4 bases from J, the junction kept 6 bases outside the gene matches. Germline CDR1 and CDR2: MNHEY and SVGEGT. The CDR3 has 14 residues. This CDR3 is CASSSGTGGYGYTF. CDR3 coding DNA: TGTGCCAGCTCCAGTGGGACAGGGGGCTATGGCTACACCTTC.

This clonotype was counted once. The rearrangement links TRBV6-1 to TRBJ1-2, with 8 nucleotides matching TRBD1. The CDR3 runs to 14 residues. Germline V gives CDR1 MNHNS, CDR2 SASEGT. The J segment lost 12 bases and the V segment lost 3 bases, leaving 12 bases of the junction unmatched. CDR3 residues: CASSDFIGTGRHTF. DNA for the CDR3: TGTGCCAGCAGTGACTTTATAGGGACAGGTCGACACACCTTC.

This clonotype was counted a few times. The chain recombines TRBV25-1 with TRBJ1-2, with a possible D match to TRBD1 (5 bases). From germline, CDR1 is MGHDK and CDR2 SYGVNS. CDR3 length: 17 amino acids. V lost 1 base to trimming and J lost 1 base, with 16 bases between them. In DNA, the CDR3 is TGTGCCAGCAGTGAATCGGGGGGACGGCTCCATAACTATGGCTACACCTTC. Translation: CASSESGGRLHNYGYTF.

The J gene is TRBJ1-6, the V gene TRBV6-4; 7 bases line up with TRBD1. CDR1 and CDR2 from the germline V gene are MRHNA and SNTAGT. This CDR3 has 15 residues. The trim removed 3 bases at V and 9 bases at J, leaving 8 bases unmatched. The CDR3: CASSETTGISSPLHF. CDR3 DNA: TGTGCCAGCAGTGAAACGACAGGGATTAGTTCACCCCTCCACTTT.

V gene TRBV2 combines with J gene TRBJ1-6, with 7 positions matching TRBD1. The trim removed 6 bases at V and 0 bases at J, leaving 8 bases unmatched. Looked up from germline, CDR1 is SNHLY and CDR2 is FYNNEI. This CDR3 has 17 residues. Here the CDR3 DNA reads TGTGCCAGCAGGCGACAGGGTATCGGCTCCTATAATTCACCCCTCCACTTT. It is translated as CASRRQGIGSYNSPLHF.

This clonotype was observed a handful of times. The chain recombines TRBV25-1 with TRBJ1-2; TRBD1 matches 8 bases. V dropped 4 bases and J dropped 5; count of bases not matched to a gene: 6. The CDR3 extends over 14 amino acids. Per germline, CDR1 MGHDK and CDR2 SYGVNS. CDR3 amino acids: CASSGTGRWYGYTF. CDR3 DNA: TGTGCCAGCAGTGGGACAGGGCGTTGGTATGGCTACACCTTC.

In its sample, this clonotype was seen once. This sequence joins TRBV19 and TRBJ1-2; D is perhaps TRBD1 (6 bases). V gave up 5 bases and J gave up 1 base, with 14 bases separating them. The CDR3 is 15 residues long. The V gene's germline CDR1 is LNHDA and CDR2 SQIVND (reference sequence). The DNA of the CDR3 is TGTGCCAGTAGTGCCTACAGGGAGATTAACTATGGCTACACCTTC. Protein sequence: CASSAYREINYGYTF.

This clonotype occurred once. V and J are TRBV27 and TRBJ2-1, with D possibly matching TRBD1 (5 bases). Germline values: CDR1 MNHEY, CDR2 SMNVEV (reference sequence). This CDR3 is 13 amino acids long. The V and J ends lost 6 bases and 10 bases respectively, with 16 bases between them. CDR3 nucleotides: TGTGCCAGCAGATACCTAGGGGCGAGAGAGCAGTTCTTC. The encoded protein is CASRYLGAREQFF.

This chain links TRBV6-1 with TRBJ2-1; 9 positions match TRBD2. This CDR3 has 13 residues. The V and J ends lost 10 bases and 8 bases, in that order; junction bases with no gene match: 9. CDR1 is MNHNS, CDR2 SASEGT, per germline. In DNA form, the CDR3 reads TGTGCCACAGGACCGGGACTAGCTTATGAGCAGTTCTTC. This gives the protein CATGPGLAYEQFF.

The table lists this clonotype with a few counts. CDR3 sequence: CASSQGLAGGTGELFF. The CDR3 region has the DNA TGTGCCAGCAGCCAAGGACTAGCGGGAGGCACCGGGGAGCTGTTTTTT. The J gene is TRBJ2-2, the V gene TRBV7-3, with TRBD2 identical over 14 bases. V dropped 5 bases and J dropped 4; count of bases not matched to a gene: 3. Looked up from germline, CDR1 is SGHTA and CDR2 is FQGTGA. This CDR3 is 16 amino acids long.

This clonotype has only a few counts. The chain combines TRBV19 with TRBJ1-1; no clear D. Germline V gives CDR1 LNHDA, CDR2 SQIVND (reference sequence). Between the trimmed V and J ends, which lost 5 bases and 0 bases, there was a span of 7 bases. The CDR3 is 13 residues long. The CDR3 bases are TGTGCCAGTAGTTACAACATGAACACTGAAGCTTTCTTT. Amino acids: CASSYNMNTEAFF.

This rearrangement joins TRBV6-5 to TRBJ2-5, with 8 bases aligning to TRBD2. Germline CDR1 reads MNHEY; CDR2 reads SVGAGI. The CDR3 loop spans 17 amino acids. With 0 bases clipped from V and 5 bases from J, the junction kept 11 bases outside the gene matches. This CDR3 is CASSYSMSAGGRETQYF. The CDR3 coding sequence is TGTGCCAGCAGTTACTCGATGTCGGCGGGAGGCCGGGAGACCCAGTACTTC.

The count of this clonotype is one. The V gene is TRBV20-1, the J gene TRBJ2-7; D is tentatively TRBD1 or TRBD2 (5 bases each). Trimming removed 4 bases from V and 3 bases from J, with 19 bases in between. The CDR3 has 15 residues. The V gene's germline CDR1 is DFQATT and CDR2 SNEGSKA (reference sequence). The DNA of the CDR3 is TGCAGTGCTACTCCGGGACCAGCTCGGCACTACGAGCAGTACTTC. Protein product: CSATPGPARHYEQYF.

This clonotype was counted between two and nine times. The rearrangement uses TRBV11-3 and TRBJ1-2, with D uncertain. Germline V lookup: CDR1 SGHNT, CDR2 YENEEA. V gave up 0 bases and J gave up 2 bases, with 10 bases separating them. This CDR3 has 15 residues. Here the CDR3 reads CASSLDGSPNYGYTF. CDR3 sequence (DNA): TGTGCCAGCAGCTTAGACGGCAGTCCCAACTATGGCTACACCTTC.

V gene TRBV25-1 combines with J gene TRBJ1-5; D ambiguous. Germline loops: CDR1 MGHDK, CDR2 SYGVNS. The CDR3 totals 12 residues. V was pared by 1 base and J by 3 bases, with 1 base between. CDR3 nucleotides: TGTGCCAGCAGTGAATTCAATCAGCCCCAGCATTTT. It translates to CASSEFNQPQHF. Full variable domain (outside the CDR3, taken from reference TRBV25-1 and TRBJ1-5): EADIYQTPRYLVIGTGKKITLECSQTMGHDKMYWYQQDPGMELHLIHYSYGVNSTEKGDLSSESTVSRIRTEHFPLTLESARPSHTSQYLCASSEFNQPQHFGDGTRLSIL.